A single sample gave rise to the 9 T cell receptor beta chains below, sequenced in a study of blood T cell repertoires in COVID-19. Here immunoSEQ multiplex PCR was the method, and the copy in TCRdb shows in-frame clones only, minus some. There are around 40,000 clones in the sample; 86% occur only once, and around 8.3% lies in the top ten. The sample comprised peripheral blood. The receptors derive from a man in his sixties with active COVID-19.

The chain carries TRBV5-5 and TRBJ2-1; 8 bases line up with TRBD2. Germline CDR1 and CDR2: SGHKS and YYEKEE (reference sequence). The CDR3 contains 15 residues. V shed 1 base, J shed 2 bases, and the junction held 2 bases outside the gene matches. The CDR3 here is CASSLTSGAYNEQFF. Written as DNA, the CDR3 is TGTGCCAGCAGCTTGACTAGCGGAGCCTACAATGAGCAGTTCTTC.

The V call is TRBV6-1, the J call TRBJ2-1; D is uncertain. Deletions cut 3 bases from V and 0 bases from J, with 6 bases between. The CDR3 has 14 residues. The V gene's germline CDR1 is MNHNS and CDR2 SASEGT. This CDR3 is CASSDRLSYNEQFF. In nucleotides, the CDR3 is TGTGCCAGCAGTGATCGACTCTCCTACAATGAGCAGTTCTTC.

This clone was counted once. V and J are TRBV18 and TRBJ2-5; 8 nucleotides match TRBD1. V lost 3 bases, J lost 2 bases, and 2 bases stayed unmatched. CDR1 is KGHSH and CDR2 is LQKENI in the germline V gene. The CDR3 loop spans 14 amino acids. The CDR3 loop is CASSPDRAQETQYF. The CDR3 DNA sequence: TGTGCCAGCTCACCGGACAGGGCACAAGAGACCCAGTACTTC.

The V call is TRBV6-5, the J call TRBJ2-1, with 7 bases lining up with TRBD2. CDR1 is MNHEY, CDR2 SVGAGI, per germline. Germline trimming cut 4 bases from V and 9 bases from J; bases unmatched to any gene: 9. The CDR3 is 14 residues long. CDR3 in DNA: TGTGCCAGCAGTTCCCCTGGACTAGTTTCTGAGCAGTTCTTC. Protein product: CASSSPGLVSEQFF.

The chain joins TRBV6-1 to TRBJ2-1; D unclear. This CDR3 comprises 17 residues. The germline V gene has CDR1 MNHNS and CDR2 SASEGT. V was shortened by 0 bases and J by 0 bases, with 12 bases between the two germline ends. CDR3 in amino acids: CASSEAVSNPSYNEQFF. For the CDR3, the DNA is TGTGCCAGCAGTGAAGCGGTCAGTAATCCCTCCTACAATGAGCAGTTCTTC.

The chain has TRBV7-2 and TRBJ1-2; D not resolved. The CDR3 runs to 15 residues. Germline CDR1 SGHTA, CDR2 FQGNSA. With 1 base removed from V and 4 bases from J, the gap between germline ends came to 13 bases. The CDR3 loop reads CASSLETRMAYGYTF. The CDR3 DNA sequence: TGTGCCAGCAGCTTAGAAACACGTATGGCCTATGGCTACACCTTC.

The genes are TRBV5-1 and TRBJ2-1; TRBD1 aligns across 12 bases. Germline V lookup: CDR1 SGHRS, CDR2 YFSETQ. The CDR3 spans 20 residues. J gave up 5 bases and V 0 bases, and 15 bases lay outside the gene matches. The CDR3 here is CASSLEGTGGLARMDNEQFF. The CDR3 DNA follows: TGCGCCAGCAGCTTGGAAGGGACAGGGGGCCTTGCTAGAATGGACAATGAGCAGTTCTTC.

The CDR3 DNA sequence: TGTGCCATCAGGCCGGGACTAGCGGGCCGCCTGGTGGCTCCCTTAGATACGCAGTATTTT. As protein: CAIRPGLAGRLVAPLDTQYF. V is TRBV10-3 and J is TRBJ2-3; 12 bases are a match to TRBD2. This CDR3 has 20 residues. V lost 6 bases and J lost 5; bases outside the gene matches: 21. CDR1 ENHRY and CDR2 SYGVKD come from the germline V gene.

V gene TRBV6-2 or TRBV6-3 combines with J gene TRBJ1-5; D call uncertain. V was pared by 3 bases and J by 4 bases, with 7 bases between. The CDR3 runs 13 residues. The germline gives CDR1 MNHEY, CDR2 SVGEGT. The CDR3 DNA is TGTGCCAGCAGTTATACAGAGAATCAGCCCCAGCATTTT. Encoded protein: CASSYTENQPQHF.